This T cell receptor beta chain originates from a study of T cells after yellow fever vaccination. Study results and limitations: Weaker overall was a secondary response that nonetheless peaked faster, on day 5 versus 15. Reappearance after the booster was observed for most primary-vaccination clones (roughly 97% CD4, roughly 90% CD8).

There are many counts of this clonotype. Its antigen is unidentified. TCRdb processed the 5' RACE reads anew with MiXCR; each CDR3 protein has one entry. The sample comprises 310,000 or so distinct CDR3 sequences, around 3.9% of which are singletons, and roughly a quarter rests with the top ten. Deletions cut 6 bases from V and 3 bases from J, with 8 bases between. Germline CDR1 is SEHNR and CDR2 is FQNEAQ (reference sequence). The CDR3 contains 12 residues. Material: PBMCs, obtained on the day of the yellow fever booster vaccination. This TCR derives from a man aged 18 to 35 who received the YFV17D yellow fever vaccine. The chain joins TRBV7-9 to TRBJ1-1; no firm D call. CDR3 loop: CASRERDTEAFF. The CDR3 DNA reads TGTGCCAGCAGAGAGAGGGACACTGAAGCTTTCTTT.